A single sample gave rise to the 11 T cell receptor beta chains below, sequenced in a study of cytomegalovirus exposure and HLA in healthy donors. PCR used 60 Vbeta primers and 13 Jbeta primers. Only in-frame clones appear in the TCRdb table, and some are missing; sequencing was by immunoSEQ multiplex PCR. The sample contains some 130,000 clones, 80% of which appear only once. Sample: PBMCs. These receptors were taken from a young man in good health and CMV-seronegative.

The chain combines TRBV19 with TRBJ1-1; D possibly corresponds to TRBD1 (6 bases). The CDR3 consists of 17 residues. Germline CDR1 is LNHDA and CDR2 is SQIVND (reference sequence). V was pared by 3 bases and J by 0 bases, with 17 bases between. DNA for the CDR3: TGTGCCAGTAGTATTTCCGGACGAGGACAGCTGAACACTGAAGCTTTCTTT. Translating gives CASSISGRGQLNTEAFF.

The V gene is TRBV27, the J gene TRBJ2-1; 9 bases match TRBD1. Trimming took 6 bases from V and 5 from J; bases not matched to a gene: 11. CDR1 and CDR2 (germline): MNHEY, SMNVEV (reference sequence). CDR3 size: 16 residues. DNA of the CDR3: TGTGCCAGCAGCGGGGGGCTTAGGGACAGGGACAATGAGCAGTTCTTC. Amino acids: CASSGGLRDRDNEQFF.

CDR3 coding DNA: TGTGCCAGCAGTGGGGTGAACAGGGGCACTAATGAAAAACTGTTTTTT. Encoded protein: CASSGVNRGTNEKLFF. The chain links TRBV6-1 to TRBJ1-4; TRBD1 aligns across 7 bases. V shed 4 bases and J 2 bases; nucleotides not matched to a gene: 7. The CDR3 covers 16 residues. Germline V gives CDR1 MNHNS, CDR2 SASEGT.

J is TRBJ2-1 and V is TRBV6-5, with D maybe TRBD1 (7 bases). CDR1 MNHEY and CDR2 SVGAGI come from the germline V gene. The CDR3 is made up of 13 amino acids. The V end was cut by 0 bases, the J end by 12 bases, with 12 bases between. CDR3 coding DNA: TGTGCCAGCAGTTACTCGTCAGGGGGGACGCAGTTCTTC. It yields the protein CASSYSSGGTQFF.

This clone was detected only a few times. The gene calls are TRBV6-4 and TRBJ1-2; 12 bases align to TRBD1. Germline V gene lookup returns CDR1 MRHNA and CDR2 SNTAGT. The V and J ends lost 2 bases and 7 bases, in that order; junction bases with no gene match: 2. This CDR3 is built from 14 residues. The CDR3 here is CASSDGTGGVGYTF. Here the CDR3 DNA reads TGTGCCAGCAGTGACGGGACAGGGGGCGTTGGCTACACCTTC.

Worth noting for this clone: At one boundary the junction diverges from the germline segment, which might be a read error. V gene TRBV7-9 combines with J gene TRBJ2-7; 7 nucleotides agree with TRBD1. The length of the CDR3 is 17 residues. Germline CDR1 reads SEHNR; CDR2 reads FQNEAQ (reference sequence). The CDR3 is CSSSFLDPGQRFTKQYF. The CDR3 DNA reads TGTTCCAGCAGCTTTCTAGACCCGGGACAGAGATTTACGAAGCAGTACTTC.

The V and J genes are TRBV19 and TRBJ1-1; tentative D call: TRBD1 (5 bases). Trimming removed 3 bases from V and 1 base from J, with 9 bases in between. Germline V lookup: CDR1 LNHDA, CDR2 SQIVND (reference sequence). The length of the CDR3 is 14 residues. Here the CDR3 reads CASSMTAQNTEAFF. The CDR3 bases are TGTGCCAGTAGTATGACAGCGCAGAACACTGAAGCTTTCTTT. Full variable domain (rest looked up from reference TRBV19 and TRBJ1-1): DGGITQSPKYLFRKEGQNVTLSCEQNLNHDAMYWYRQDPGQGLRLIYYSQIVNDFQKGDIAEGYSVSREKKESFPLTVTSAQKNPTAFYLCASSMTAQNTEAFFGQGTRLTVV.

This chain uses TRBV15 with TRBJ1-1; 7 nucleotides line up with TRBD1. The V gene end was trimmed by 1 base and the J gene end by 7 bases; junction bases not matched to a gene: 3. The V gene's germline CDR1 is LNHNV and CDR2 YYDKDF (reference sequence). The CDR3 is 13 residues long. CDR3 nucleotide sequence: TGTGCCACCAGCAGAGCCCGACAGGGTGAAGCTTTCTTT. It encodes CATSRARQGEAFF.

This clone was seen a single time. The chain uses TRBV27 and TRBJ2-7, with 7 positions matching TRBD1. This CDR3 contains 12 residues. Germline V lookup: CDR1 MNHEY, CDR2 SMNVEV (reference sequence). Trimming at V came to 5 bases and at J to 5 bases, leaving 3 bases not matched to a gene. The CDR3: CASSRQGNEQYF. The CDR3 DNA reads TGTGCCAGCAGTCGACAGGGTAACGAGCAGTACTTC.

In the case of this clone: Its ends do not fully match the called genes, so a read error is possible. The genes are TRBV7-8 and TRBJ1-1; no reliable D call. CDR3 length: 13 residues. The germline V gene has CDR1 SGHVS and CDR2 FQNEAQ. CDR3 coding DNA: TGTGCCAGCAGCTTAGAGGGAAGGACTGAGGCTTTCTTT. This gives the protein CASSLEGRTEAFF.

V and J are TRBV30 and TRBJ1-4, with D tentatively TRBD1 (6 bases). The CDR3 totals 13 residues. Looked up from germline, CDR1 is GTSNPN and CDR2 is SVGIG (reference sequence). Trimming removed 4 bases at V and 7 bases at J, with 13 bases between. The CDR3 DNA follows: TGTGCCTGGATTGGGACAAGCGGTGAAAAACTGTTTTTT. Translated: CAWIGTSGEKLFF.